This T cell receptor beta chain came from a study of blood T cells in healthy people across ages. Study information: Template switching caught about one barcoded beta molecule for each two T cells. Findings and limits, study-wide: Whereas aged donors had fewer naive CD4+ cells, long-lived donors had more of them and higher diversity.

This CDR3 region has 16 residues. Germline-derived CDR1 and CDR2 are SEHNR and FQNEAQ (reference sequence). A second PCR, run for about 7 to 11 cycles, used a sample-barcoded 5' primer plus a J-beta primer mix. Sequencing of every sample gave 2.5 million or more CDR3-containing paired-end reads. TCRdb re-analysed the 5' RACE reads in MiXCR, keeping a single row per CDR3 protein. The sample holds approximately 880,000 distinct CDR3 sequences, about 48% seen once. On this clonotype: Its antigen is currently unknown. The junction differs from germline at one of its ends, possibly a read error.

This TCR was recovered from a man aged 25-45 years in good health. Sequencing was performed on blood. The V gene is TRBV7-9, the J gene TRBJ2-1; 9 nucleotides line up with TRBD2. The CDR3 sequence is CASSRVSSGANNGQFF. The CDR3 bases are TGTGCCAGCAGTAGAGTCTCTAGCGGGGCCAACAATGGGCAGTTCTTC.